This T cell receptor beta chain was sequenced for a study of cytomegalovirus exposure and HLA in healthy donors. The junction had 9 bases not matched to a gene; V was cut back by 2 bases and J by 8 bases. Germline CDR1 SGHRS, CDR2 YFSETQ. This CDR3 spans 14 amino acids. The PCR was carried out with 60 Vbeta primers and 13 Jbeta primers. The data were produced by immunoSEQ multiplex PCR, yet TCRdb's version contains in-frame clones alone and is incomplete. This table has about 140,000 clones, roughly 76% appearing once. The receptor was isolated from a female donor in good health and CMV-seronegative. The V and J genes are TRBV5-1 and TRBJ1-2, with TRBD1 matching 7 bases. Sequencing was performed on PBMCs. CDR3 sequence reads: CASSFSDRLGGYTF. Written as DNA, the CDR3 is TGCGCCAGCAGCTTCTCGGACAGGTTGGGGGGCTACACCTTC. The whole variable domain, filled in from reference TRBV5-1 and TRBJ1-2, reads KAGVTQTPRYLIKTRGQQVTLSCSPISGHRSVSWYQQTPGQGLQFLFEYFSETQRNKGNFPGRFSGRQFSNSRSEMNVSTLELGDSALYLCASSFSDRLGGYTFGSGTRLTVV.